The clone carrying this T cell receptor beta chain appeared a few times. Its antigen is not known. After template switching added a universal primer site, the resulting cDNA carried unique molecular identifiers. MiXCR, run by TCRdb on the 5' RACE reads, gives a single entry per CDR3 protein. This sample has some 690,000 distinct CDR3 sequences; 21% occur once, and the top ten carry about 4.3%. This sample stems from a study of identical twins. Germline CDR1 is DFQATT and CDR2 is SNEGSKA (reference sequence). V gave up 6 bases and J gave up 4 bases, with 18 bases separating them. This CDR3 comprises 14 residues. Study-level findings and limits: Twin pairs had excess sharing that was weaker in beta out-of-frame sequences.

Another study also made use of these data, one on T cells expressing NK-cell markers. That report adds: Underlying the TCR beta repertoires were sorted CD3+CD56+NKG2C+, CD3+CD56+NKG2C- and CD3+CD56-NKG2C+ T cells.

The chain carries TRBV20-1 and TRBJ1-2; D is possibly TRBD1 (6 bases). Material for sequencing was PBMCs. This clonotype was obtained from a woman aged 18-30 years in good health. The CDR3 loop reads CSAVQGVGPYGYTF. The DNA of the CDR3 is TGCAGTGCCGTACAGGGTGTAGGGCCCTATGGCTACACCTTC.